Presented here are 5 T cell receptor beta chains from one specimen sequenced in a study of shared clonotypes between healthy human individuals. Terminally differentiated effector memory CD45RA+ cells were excluded from the naive CD8 cells, which were CD45RO-negative and positively selected for CCR7. Clones were sequenced by immunoSEQ multiplex PCR, and TCRdb holds only the in-frame ones, with some missing. This sample has about 550,000 clones, with around 95% found just once. The specimen was naive CD8+ T cells sorted from blood. The receptors stem from a woman aged 25 to 39 in good health.

The chain has TRBV29-1 and TRBJ2-2; the match to TRBD2 covers 7 bases. CDR1 is SQVTM, CDR2 ANQGSEA, per germline. Unmatched junction bases numbered 15, after V lost 7 bases and J lost 4 bases. This CDR3 spans 16 amino acids. The CDR3 loop is CSADMSGTIGTGELFF. The DNA for the CDR3 is TGCAGCGCGGACATGAGCGGGACCATCGGCACCGGGGAGCTGTTTTTT.

The rearrangement uses TRBV29-1 and TRBJ2-5, with 9 bases that match TRBD2. Matching the DNA end better, TRBJ2-7 makes the J call doubtful. The CDR3 covers 13 residues. Per the germline V gene, CDR1 is SQVTM and CDR2 is ANQGSEA. This CDR3 is CSVTSGPSYEQYF. The CDR3 DNA follows: TGCAGCGTGACTAGCGGCCCCTCCTACGAGCAGTACTTC.

V usage is TRBV27 and J usage is TRBJ1-5; D may be TRBD1 (6 bases). Deletions cut 4 bases from V and 0 bases from J, with 10 bases between. The CDR3 is made up of 15 amino acids. The germline V gene encodes CDR1 MNHEY and CDR2 SMNVEV (reference sequence). The DNA for the CDR3 is TGTGCCAGCAGTTCCAGGACAGTTAGCAATCAGCCCCAGCATTTT. Translation gives CASSSRTVSNQPQHF.

This clone was seen once. The chain carries TRBV25-1 and TRBJ2-5; D unresolved. This CDR3 is built from 15 residues. The germline V gene encodes CDR1 MGHDK and CDR2 SYGVNS. V was trimmed by 0 bases and J by 2 bases, leaving 10 bases between them. The CDR3 DNA sequence: TGTGCCAGCAGTGAATATGTGACGGATCAAGAGACCCAGTACTTC. This gives the protein CASSEYVTDQETQYF.

The rearrangement uses TRBV6-1 and TRBJ1-3; weak D call: TRBD1 (6 bases). Germline V lookup: CDR1 MNHNS, CDR2 SASEGT. The CDR3 has 17 amino acids. Trimming shortened V by 4 bases and J by 4 bases, and 20 bases separated the two germline ends. The CDR3 here is CASSAATGSSEGNTIYF. DNA for the CDR3: TGTGCCAGCAGTGCGGCGACAGGATCGTCGGAAGGAAACACCATATATTTT.